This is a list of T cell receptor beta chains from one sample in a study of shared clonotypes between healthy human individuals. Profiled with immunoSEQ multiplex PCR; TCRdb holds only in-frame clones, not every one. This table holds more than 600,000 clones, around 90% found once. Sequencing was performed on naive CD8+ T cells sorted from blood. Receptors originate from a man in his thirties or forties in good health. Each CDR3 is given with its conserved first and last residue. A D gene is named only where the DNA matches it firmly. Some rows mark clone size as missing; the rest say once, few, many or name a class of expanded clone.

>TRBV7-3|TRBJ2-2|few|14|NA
TGTGCCAGCAGCATCAGAGCGAACACCGGGGAGCTGTTTTTT
CASSIRANTGELFF
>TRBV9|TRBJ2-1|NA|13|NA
TGTGCCAGCAGCCCCCCATGGAGCAATGAGCAGTTCTTC
CASSPPWSNEQFF
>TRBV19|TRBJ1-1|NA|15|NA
TGTGCCAGTAGTATCTTGGGAGAATTGGGCACTGAAGCTTTCTTT
CASSILGELGTEAFF
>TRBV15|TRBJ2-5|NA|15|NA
TGTGCCACCAGCAGGTCCCGATTAGCGGAAGAGACCCAGTACTTC
CATSRSRLAEETQYF
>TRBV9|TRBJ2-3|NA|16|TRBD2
TGTGCCAGCAGCGTAGCCACTTTGACTAGCTTAGATACGCAGTATTTT
CASSVATLTSLDTQYF
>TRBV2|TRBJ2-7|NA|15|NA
TGTGCCAGCAGTGAAGGTCGGGCAGGTTCCTACGAGCAGTACTTC
CASSEGRAGSYEQYF
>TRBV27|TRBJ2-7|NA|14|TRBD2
TGTGCCAGCAGTCTAGCGGGAGGGCCCCACGAGCAGTACTTC
CASSLAGGPHEQYF
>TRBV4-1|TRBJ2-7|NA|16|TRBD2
TGCGCCAGCAGCCTTTTAGCGGGAGGGCCGTACAACGAGCAGTACTTC
CASSLLAGGPYNEQYF
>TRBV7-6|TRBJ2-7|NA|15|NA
TGTGCCAGCAGCTTGCAGTCAGGGAATTTCTACGAGCAGTACTTC
CASSLQSGNFYEQYF
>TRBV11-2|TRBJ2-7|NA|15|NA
TGTGCCAGCAGCCCTGGACCAAGGGTGGTCTACGAGCAGTACTTC
CASSPGPRVVYEQYF